This passage covers 7 T cell receptor beta chains from one sample sequenced in a study of memory CD8 T cells in hepatitis C reinfection. Using immunoSEQ multiplex PCR, the repertoire was profiled, and TCRdb retains in-frame clones only, with some absent. The data hold over 45,000 clones, with roughly 90% observed a single time. Time point: pre-reinfection, 55 to 20 weeks before reinfection detection. TCR sequencing was done directly ex vivo on sorted cells, without expansion in vitro. The sequencing sample was made of naive CD8+ T cells sorted from blood. The receptors here all came from a man between 18 and 35 years old with hepatitis C virus infection.

The chain employs TRBV11-3 and TRBJ2-3; D gene uncertain. Looked up from germline, CDR1 is SGHNT and CDR2 is YENEEA. V dropped 1 base and J dropped 3 bases, with 5 bases sitting between them. The CDR3 runs 13 residues. Here the CDR3 DNA reads TGTGCCAGCAGCTTAGCAGTTACAGATACGCAGTATTTT. As protein: CASSLAVTDTQYF.

The J gene is TRBJ2-1, the V gene TRBV14; 7 nucleotides agree with TRBD2. The CDR3 runs to 15 residues. Unmatched junction bases numbered 7, after V lost 4 bases and J lost 4 bases. Germline V gives CDR1 SGHDN, CDR2 FVKESK. The DNA of the CDR3 is TGTGCCAGCAGCCCCGGGACTACAATATACAATGAGCAGTTCTTC. The encoded protein is CASSPGTTIYNEQFF.

The rearrangement uses TRBV11-1 and TRBJ2-1, with 10 bases identical to TRBD2. The junction had 6 bases not matched to a gene; V was cut back by 5 bases and J by 5 bases. The CDR3 runs to 15 residues. Per germline, CDR1 SGHAT and CDR2 FQDESV (reference sequence). The DNA of the CDR3 is TGTGCCAGCAGCACCGGGACTAGCGTTGACAATGAGCAGTTCTTC. Its translation: CASSTGTSVDNEQFF.

This clone was observed once. The chain combines TRBV14 with TRBJ2-1; TRBD2 aligns across 12 bases. V was clipped by 0 bases and J by 3 bases; unmatched bases: 6. CDR1 SGHDN and CDR2 FVKESK come from the germline V gene. This CDR3 contains 18 residues. The CDR3 region is CASSQENLGLAGYNEQFF. The DNA of the CDR3 is TGTGCCAGCAGCCAAGAAAATTTGGGACTAGCGGGCTACAATGAGCAGTTCTTC.

The chain is built from TRBV19 and TRBJ1-1; 7 bases are a match to TRBD1. V lost 6 bases, J lost 3 bases, and 7 bases stayed unmatched. Germline V CDR1 and CDR2: LNHDA, SQIVND (reference sequence). The CDR3 extends over 14 amino acids. CDR3 bases: TGTGCCAGTAGCTGGGGGCAGGGGGACACTGAAGCTTTCTTT. Translation gives CASSWGQGDTEAFF.

V is TRBV11-2 and J is TRBJ2-3; TRBD2 aligns across 9 bases. From germline, CDR1 is SGHAT and CDR2 FQNNGV. The CDR3 contains 17 residues. V trimming: 1 base; J trimming: 0 bases; junction bases outside the gene matches: 5. For the CDR3, the DNA is TGTGCCAGCAGCTTAGGTCGCGGGGGGGCGAGCACAGATACGCAGTATTTT. Protein product: CASSLGRGGASTDTQYF.

The chain couples TRBV19 to TRBJ2-1; D may be TRBD2 (5 bases). V gave up 6 bases and J gave up 0 bases, with 15 bases separating them. Per the germline V gene, CDR1 is LNHDA and CDR2 is SQIVND (reference sequence). The CDR3 runs to 16 residues. CDR3 residues: CASSWGAVSSYNEQFF. The CDR3 DNA follows: TGTGCCAGTAGCTGGGGAGCGGTGAGCTCCTACAATGAGCAGTTCTTC.